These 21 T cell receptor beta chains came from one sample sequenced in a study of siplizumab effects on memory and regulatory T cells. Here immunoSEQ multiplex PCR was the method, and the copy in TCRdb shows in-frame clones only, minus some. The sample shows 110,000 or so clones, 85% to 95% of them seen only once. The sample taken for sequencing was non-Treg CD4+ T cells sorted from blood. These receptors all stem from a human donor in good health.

For the CDR3, the DNA is TGTGCCAGTACCCGGACAGGATGGCAAGAGACCCAGTACTTC. Residues: CASTRTGWQETQYF. This chain connects TRBV19 to TRBJ2-5, with TRBD1 matching 7 bases. Germline CDR1 and CDR2: LNHDA and SQIVND (reference sequence). The CDR3 is 14 residues long. The ends lost 7 bases at V and 2 bases at J; junction bases unmatched: 7. Drawing the rest from reference TRBV19 and TRBJ2-5, the complete variable domain is DGGITQSPKYLFRKEGQNVTLSCEQNLNHDAMYWYRQDPGQGLRLIYYSQIVNDFQKGDIAEGYSVSREKKESFPLTVTSAQKNPTAFYLCASTRTGWQETQYFGPGTRLLVL.

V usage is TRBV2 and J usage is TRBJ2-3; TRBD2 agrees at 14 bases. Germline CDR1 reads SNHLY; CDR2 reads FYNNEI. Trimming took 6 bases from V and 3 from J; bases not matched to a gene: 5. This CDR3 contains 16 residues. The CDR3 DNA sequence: TGTGCCAGCAGAAGGACTAGCGGGGGGCTAACAGATACGCAGTATTTT. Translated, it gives CASRRTSGGLTDTQYF. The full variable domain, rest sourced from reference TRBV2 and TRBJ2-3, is EPEVTQTPSHQVTQMGQEVILRCVPISNHLYFYWYRQILGQKVEFLVSFYNNEISEKSEIFDDQFSVERPDGSNFTLKIRSTKLEDSAMYFCASRRTSGGLTDTQYFGPGTRLTVL.

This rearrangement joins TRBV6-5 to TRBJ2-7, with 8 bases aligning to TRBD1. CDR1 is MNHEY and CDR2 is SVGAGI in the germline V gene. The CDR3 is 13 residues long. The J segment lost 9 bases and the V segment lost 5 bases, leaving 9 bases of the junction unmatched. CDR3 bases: TGTGCCAGCAGTCCCGAGACAGGGGTTCGGCAGTACTTC. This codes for CASSPETGVRQYF.

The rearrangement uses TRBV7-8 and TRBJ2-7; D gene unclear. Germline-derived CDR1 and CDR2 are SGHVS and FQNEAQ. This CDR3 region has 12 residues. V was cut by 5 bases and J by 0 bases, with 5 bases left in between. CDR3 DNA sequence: TGTGCCAGCAGCCCTACCTCCTACGAGCAGTACTTC. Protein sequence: CASSPTSYEQYF.

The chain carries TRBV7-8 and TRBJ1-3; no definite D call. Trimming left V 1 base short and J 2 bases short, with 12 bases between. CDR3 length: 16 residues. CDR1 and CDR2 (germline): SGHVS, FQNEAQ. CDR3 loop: CASSLGLGRAGNTIYF. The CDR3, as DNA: TGTGCCAGCAGCTTAGGGTTAGGACGCGCTGGAAACACCATATATTTT.

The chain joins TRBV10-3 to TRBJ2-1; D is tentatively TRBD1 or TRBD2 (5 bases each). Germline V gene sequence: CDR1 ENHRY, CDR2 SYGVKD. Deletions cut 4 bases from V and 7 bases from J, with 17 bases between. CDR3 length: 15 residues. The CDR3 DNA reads TGTGCCATCAGTGCCGGACACCAAGGAGGTAATGAGCAGTTCTTC. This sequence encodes CAISAGHQGGNEQFF.

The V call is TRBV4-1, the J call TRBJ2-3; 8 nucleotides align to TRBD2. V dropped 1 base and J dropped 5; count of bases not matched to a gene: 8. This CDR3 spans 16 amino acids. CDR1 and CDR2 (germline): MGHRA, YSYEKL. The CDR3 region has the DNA TGCGCCAGCAGCCAAGTGACGGGGGGGTCTGGAGATACGCAGTATTTT. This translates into CASSQVTGGSGDTQYF.

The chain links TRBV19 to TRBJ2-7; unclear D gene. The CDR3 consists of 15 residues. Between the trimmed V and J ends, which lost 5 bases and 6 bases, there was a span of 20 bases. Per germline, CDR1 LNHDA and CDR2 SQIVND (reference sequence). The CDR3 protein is CASSPSDNLSGEQYF. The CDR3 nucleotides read TGTGCCAGTAGTCCCTCCGACAATCTATCGGGCGAGCAGTACTTC.

In DNA, the CDR3 is TGTGCCAGCAGCTTCCCGGACAGGGGGTTCGGCTACACCTTC. Its translation is CASSFPDRGFGYTF. The chain is built from TRBV11-2 and TRBJ1-2, with 10 bases matching TRBD1. The CDR3 spans 14 residues. Germline CDR1 reads SGHAT; CDR2 reads FQNNGV. After removal of 3 bases from V and 8 bases from J, the junction contained 6 bases not matched to a gene. Together with reference TRBV11-2 and TRBJ1-2, the CDR3 gives the full variable domain: EAGVAQSPRYKIIEKRQSVAFWCNPISGHATLYWYQQILGQGPKLLIQFQNNGVVDDSQLPKDRFSAERLKGVDSTLKIQPAKLEDSAVYLCASSFPDRGFGYTFGSGTRLTVV.

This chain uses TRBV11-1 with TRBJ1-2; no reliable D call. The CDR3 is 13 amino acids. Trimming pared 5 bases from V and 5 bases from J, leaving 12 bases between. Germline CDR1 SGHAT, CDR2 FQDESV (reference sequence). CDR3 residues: CASSAGPQYGYTF. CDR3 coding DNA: TGTGCCAGCAGCGCGGGCCCTCAGTATGGCTACACCTTC.

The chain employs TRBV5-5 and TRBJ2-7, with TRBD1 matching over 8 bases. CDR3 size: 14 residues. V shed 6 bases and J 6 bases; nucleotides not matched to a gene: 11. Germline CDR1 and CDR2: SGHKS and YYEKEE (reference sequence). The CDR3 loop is CASIKTGVYGEQYF. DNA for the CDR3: TGTGCCAGCATCAAGACAGGGGTATATGGCGAGCAGTACTTC.

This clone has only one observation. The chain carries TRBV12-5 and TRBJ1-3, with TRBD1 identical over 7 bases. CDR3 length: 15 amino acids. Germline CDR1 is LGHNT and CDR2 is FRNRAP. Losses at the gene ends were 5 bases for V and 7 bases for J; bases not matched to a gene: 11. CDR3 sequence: CASGPTGVSGNTIYF. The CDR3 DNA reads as TGTGCTAGTGGTCCTACAGGGGTATCAGGGAACACCATATATTTT.

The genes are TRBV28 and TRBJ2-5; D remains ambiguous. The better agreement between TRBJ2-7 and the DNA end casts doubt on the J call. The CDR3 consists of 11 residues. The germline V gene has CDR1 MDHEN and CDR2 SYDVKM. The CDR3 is CASSLYSEQYF. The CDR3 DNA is TGTGCCAGCAGTTTATATTCCGAGCAGTACTTC.

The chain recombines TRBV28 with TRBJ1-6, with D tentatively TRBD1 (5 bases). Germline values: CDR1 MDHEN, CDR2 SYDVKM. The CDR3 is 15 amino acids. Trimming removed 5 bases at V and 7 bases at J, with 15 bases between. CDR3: CASSPHTPGNSPLHF. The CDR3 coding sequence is TGTGCCAGCAGTCCCCATACGCCAGGGAATTCACCCCTCCACTTT. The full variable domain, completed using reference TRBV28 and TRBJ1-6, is DVKVTQSSRYLVKRTGEKVFLECVQDMDHENMFWYRQDPGLGLRLIYFSYDVKMKEKGDIPEGYSVSREKKERFSLILESASTNQTSMYLCASSPHTPGNSPLHFGNGTRLTVT.

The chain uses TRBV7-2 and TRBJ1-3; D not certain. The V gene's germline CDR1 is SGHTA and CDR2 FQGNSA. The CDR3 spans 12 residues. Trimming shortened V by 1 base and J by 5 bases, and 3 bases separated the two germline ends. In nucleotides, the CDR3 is TGTGCCAGCAGCTTAGTGAGAAACACCATATATTTT. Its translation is CASSLVRNTIYF.

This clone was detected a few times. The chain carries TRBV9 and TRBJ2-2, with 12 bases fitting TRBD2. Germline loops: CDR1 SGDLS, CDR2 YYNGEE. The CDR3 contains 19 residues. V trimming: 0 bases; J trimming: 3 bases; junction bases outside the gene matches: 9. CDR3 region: CASSVVATSGGRYTGELFF. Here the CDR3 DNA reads TGTGCCAGCAGCGTAGTCGCGACTAGCGGGGGCCGATACACCGGGGAGCTGTTTTTT.

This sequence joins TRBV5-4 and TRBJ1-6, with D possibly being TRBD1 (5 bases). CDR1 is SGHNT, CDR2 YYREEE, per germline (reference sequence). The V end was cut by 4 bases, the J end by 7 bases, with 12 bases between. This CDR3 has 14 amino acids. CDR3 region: CASSQGFGNSPLHF. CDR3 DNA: TGTGCCAGCAGCCAGGGATTTGGGAATTCACCCCTCCACTTT.

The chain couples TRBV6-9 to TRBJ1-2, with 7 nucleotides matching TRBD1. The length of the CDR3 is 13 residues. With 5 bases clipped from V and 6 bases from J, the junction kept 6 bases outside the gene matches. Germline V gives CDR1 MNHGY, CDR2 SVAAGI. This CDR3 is CASSGLGGDGYTF. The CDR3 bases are TGTGCCAGCAGTGGGTTAGGGGGCGATGGCTACACCTTC.

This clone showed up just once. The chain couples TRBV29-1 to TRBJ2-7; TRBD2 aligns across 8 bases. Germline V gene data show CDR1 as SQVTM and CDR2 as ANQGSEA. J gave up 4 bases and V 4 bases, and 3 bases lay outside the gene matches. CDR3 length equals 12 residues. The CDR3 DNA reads TGCAGCGTTGCTGGCGGGGGGTACGAGCAGTACTTC. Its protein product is CSVAGGGYEQYF.

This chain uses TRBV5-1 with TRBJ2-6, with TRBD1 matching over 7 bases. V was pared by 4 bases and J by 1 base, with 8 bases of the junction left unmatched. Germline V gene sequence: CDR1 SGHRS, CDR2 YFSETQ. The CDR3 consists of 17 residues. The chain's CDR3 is CASSAEQGSSGANVLTF. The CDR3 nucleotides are TGCGCCAGCAGCGCCGAACAGGGGTCATCTGGGGCCAACGTCCTGACTTTC.

CDR3 in amino acids: CASSPGTVQETQYF. Written as DNA, the CDR3 is TGTGCCAGCAGTCCAGGGACAGTCCAAGAGACCCAGTACTTC. This chain connects TRBV28 to TRBJ2-5; the match to TRBD1 covers 7 bases. The V gene end was trimmed by 5 bases and the J gene end by 1 base; junction bases not matched to a gene: 4. Germline CDR1 reads MDHEN; CDR2 reads SYDVKM. The CDR3 is 14 amino acids.